This TCR beta chain was obtained from a study of blood T cell repertoires in COVID-19. Across the study: The analysed material was cDNA or gDNA that came from T cells, B-cell-depleted T cells, or PBMCs.

The CDR3 length is 12 residues. Trimming removed 5 bases from V and 7 bases from J, with 8 bases in between. Study processing details: Reference gene primer amplification in the assay estimated nucleated cell counts. Clones were sequenced by immunoSEQ multiplex PCR, and TCRdb holds only the in-frame ones, with some missing. V, J and clone size are taken as reported in that table, and D and trimming were inferred from the DNA itself. Counted here are 50,000 to 65,000 clones, around 80% occurring once; the ten biggest clones make up around 6.3%. This TCR was sampled from a human donor in a cohort sampled during active COVID-19. Sequencing was carried out using peripheral blood. The chain links TRBV12-3 or TRBV12-4 to TRBJ2-2, with D unclear. Written as DNA, the CDR3 is TGTGCCAGCAGTATTGTTCACGGGGAGCTGTTTTTT. It is translated as CASSIVHGELFF.